This T cell receptor (beta chain) was retrieved from a study of shared clonotypes between healthy human individuals. Healthy and HIV-negative, the adult donors had no recent acute infections or vaccinations. The study drew all its donors from Caucasian adults living in Nashville, Tennessee. Germline assignment: CDR1 LNHDA and CDR2 SQIVND (reference sequence). The CDR3 is made up of 15 amino acids. After removal of 7 bases from V and 4 bases from J, the junction contained 8 bases not matched to a gene. Sorted-subset replicate PCR reactions were performed with approximately 180 ng DNA, corresponding to tens of thousands of T cell genomes. Some clones are missing from TCRdb's copy, which holds only in-frame ones; the method was immunoSEQ multiplex PCR. The sample lists approximately 2.5 million clones, about 92% occurring once.

The origin of this receptor is a young man in good health. The chain couples TRBV19 to TRBJ1-5; 9 bases match TRBD1. The sequencing input was naive CD4+ T cells sorted from blood. Subset: CD45RA+ positively selected. The CDR3 nucleotides read TGTGCCAGTAACCGACCGGGACAGGGAAATCAGCCCCAGCATTTT. It translates to CASNRPGQGNQPQHF.